This is a list of T cell receptor beta chains from one sample in a study of T cells after posttransplantation cyclophosphamide. The repertoire was sequenced with immunoSEQ multiplex PCR; TCRdb's copy has only in-frame clones and lacks some. There are approximately 31,000 clones in the sample, none observed a single time. The sequencing sample was made of PBMCs. The origin of the receptors is a woman younger than 45 in good health and a related stem cell transplant donor. CDR3s leave out the opening cysteine and the closing phenylalanine or tryptophan. Rows may omit the clone size; those that give it use once, few, many or a size class.

j_gene | abundance | v_gene | CDR3aa
TRBJ1-6 | many | TRBV27 | ASTPLDRTNSPLH
TRBJ1-6 | many | TRBV18 | ASSPRGDNSPLH
TRBJ2-7 | many | TRBV2 | ASSDGTAPYEQY
TRBJ1-1 | many | TRBV6-6 | ASSPGTQQRAF
TRBJ2-7 | many | TRBV5-1 | ASSIAGGLEQY
TRBJ1-5 | - | TRBV12-5 | ASGPTTNQPQH
TRBJ2-1 | large | TRBV7-9 | ASSLKGVSLYNEQF
TRBJ1-1 | many | TRBV7-2 | ASSPGRVTTEAF
TRBJ1-2 | - | TRBV12-3/TRBV12-4 | ASSLEAGGVSPYGYT
TRBJ1-2 | many | TRBV28 | ASSFRGAPDGYT
TRBJ2-7 | many | TRBV15 | ATSGGQGGEQY
TRBJ2-7 | many | TRBV2 | ASSPTKTGFLVYEQY
TRBJ1-1 | few | TRBV29-1 | SAQEGGGEAF
TRBJ1-2 | few | TRBV12-5 | ASGLAPKRAGTGGAGYT
TRBJ1-4 | many | TRBV12-3/TRBV12-4 | ASSLFRGGEKLF
TRBJ2-7 | many | TRBV18 | ASSPNRVKEQY
TRBJ2-2 | many | TRBV6-2/TRBV6-3 | ASSGGTDANTGELF
TRBJ1-5 | many | TRBV5-8 | ASSLVAGNQPQH
TRBJ2-7 | - | TRBV12-5 | ASGSGTGGEY
TRBJ2-3 | few | TRBV30 | AWGQKAAGGTDTQY
TRBJ1-1 | many | TRBV12-3/TRBV12-4 | ASSYRGRGEAF
TRBJ1-1 | many | TRBV6-5 | ASSYSSQGPNTEAF